This TCR beta chain came from a study of cytomegalovirus exposure and HLA in healthy donors. Study-wide points: The TCR clusters that emerged in the first cohort tended, a later analysis found, to co-occur in the 95 to 150 validation repertoires.

Method: immunoSEQ multiplex PCR; TCRdb's copy keeps in-frame clones and lacks some. In the table there are roughly 86,000 clones, 95% to 97% of which are singletons. V was trimmed by 1 base and J by 0 bases, leaving 6 bases between them. The CDR3 totals 14 residues. Per the germline V gene, CDR1 is SGHVS and CDR2 is FQNEAQ. A note on this clone: The antigen is unknown.

The sequencing sample was made of PBMCs. This TCR derives from a man between 18 and 29 years old in good health and CMV-seropositive. The chain couples TRBV7-8 to TRBJ1-2; D is unclear. The CDR3 nucleotides read TGTGCCAGCAGCTTAGGAGGGTCTAACTATGGCTACACCTTC. It specifies CASSLGGSNYGYTF.